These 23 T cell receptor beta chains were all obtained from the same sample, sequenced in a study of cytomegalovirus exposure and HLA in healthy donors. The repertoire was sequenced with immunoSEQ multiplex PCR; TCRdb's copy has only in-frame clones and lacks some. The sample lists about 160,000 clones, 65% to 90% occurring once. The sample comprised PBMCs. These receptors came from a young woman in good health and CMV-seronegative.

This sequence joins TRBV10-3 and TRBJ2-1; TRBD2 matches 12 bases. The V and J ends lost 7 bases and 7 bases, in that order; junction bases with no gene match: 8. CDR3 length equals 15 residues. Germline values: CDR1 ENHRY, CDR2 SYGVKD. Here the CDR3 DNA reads TGTGCCATCAAGACTAGCGGGAGTAAGGCAAATGAGCAGTTCTTC. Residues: CAIKTSGSKANEQFF.

The CDR3 DNA is TGTGCCAGCTCCTTTTTTACTGCCTCCTACGAGCAGTACTTC. This codes for CASSFFTASYEQYF. This sequence joins TRBV18 and TRBJ2-7, with D hard to call. V was trimmed by 6 bases and J by 0 bases, leaving 12 bases between them. Germline V gene sequence: CDR1 KGHSH, CDR2 LQKENI. The CDR3 is 14 amino acids.

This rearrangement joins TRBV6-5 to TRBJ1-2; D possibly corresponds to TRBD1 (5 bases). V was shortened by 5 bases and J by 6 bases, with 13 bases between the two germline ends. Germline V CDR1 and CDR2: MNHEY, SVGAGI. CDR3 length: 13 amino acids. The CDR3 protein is CASSAGWGNGYTF. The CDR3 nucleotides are TGTGCCAGCAGTGCGGGATGGGGGAATGGCTACACCTTC.

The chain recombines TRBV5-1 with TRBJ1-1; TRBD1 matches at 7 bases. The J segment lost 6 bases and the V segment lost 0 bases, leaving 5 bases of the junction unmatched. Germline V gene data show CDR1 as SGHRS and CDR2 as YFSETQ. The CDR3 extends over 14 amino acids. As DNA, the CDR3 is TGCGCCAGCAGCTTGGATACAGGGGCTTCTGAAGCTTTCTTT. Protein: CASSLDTGASEAFF.

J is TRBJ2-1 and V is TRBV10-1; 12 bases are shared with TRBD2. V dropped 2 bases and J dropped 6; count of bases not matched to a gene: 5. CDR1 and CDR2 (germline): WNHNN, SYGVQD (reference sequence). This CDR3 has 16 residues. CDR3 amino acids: CASSEGLAGGPNEQFF. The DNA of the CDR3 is TGCGCCAGCAGTGAGGGGCTAGCGGGAGGGCCCAATGAGCAGTTCTTC.

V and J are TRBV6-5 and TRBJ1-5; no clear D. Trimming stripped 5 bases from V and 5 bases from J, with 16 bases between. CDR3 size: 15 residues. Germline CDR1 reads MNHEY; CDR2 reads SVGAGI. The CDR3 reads CASSALSSSDQPQHF. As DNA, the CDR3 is TGTGCCAGCAGTGCCCTTTCGTCGAGCGATCAGCCCCAGCATTTT.

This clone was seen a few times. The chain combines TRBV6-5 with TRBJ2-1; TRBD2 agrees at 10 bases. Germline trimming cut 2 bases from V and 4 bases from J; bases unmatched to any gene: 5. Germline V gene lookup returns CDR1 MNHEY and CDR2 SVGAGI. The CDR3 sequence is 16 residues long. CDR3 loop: CASSYQASGGYNEQFF. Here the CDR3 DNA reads TGTGCCAGCAGTTACCAGGCTAGCGGGGGTTACAATGAGCAGTTCTTC.

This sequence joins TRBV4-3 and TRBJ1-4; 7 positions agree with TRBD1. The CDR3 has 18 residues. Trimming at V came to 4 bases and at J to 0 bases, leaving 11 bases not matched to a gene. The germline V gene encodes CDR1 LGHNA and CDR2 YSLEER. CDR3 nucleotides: TGCGCCAGCAGCCTACGTAGGGGACAGCTTGCAACTAATGAAAAACTGTTTTTT. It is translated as CASSLRRGQLATNEKLFF.

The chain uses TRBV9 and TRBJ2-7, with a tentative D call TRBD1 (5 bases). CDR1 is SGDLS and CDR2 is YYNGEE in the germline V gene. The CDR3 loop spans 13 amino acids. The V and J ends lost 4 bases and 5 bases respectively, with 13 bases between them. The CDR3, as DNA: TGTGCCAGCAGCCCGTGGGGCGACCACGAGCAGTACTTC. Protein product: CASSPWGDHEQYF.

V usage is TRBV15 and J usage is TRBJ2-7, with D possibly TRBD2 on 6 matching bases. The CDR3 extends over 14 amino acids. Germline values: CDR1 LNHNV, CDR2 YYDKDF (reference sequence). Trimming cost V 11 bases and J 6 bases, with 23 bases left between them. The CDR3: CASRDTGEGVEQYF. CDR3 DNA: TGTGCCTCGCGCGACACGGGGGAAGGCGTCGAGCAGTACTTC.

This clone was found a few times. The CDR3 bases are TGTGCCAGCAGAATCGGACAGACCGATCATCAGCCCCAGCATTTT. Translation gives CASRIGQTDHQPQHF. This chain uses TRBV7-8 with TRBJ1-5; tentative D call: TRBD1 (6 bases). V dropped 6 bases and J dropped 5 bases, with 17 bases sitting between them. CDR3 length: 15 residues. Germline V lookup: CDR1 SGHVS, CDR2 FQNEAQ.

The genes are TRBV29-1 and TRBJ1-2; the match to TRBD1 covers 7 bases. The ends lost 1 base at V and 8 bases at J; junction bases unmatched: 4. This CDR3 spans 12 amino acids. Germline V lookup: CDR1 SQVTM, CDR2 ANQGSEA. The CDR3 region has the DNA TGCAGCGTTGAAGGACAGGGCGAGGGCTACACCTTC. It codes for CSVEGQGEGYTF.

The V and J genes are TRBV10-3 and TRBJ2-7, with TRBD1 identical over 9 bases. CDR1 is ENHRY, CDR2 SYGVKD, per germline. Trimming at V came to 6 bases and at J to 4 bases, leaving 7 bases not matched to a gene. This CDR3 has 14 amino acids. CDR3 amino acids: CAISAGTGSYEQYF. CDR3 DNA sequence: TGTGCCATCAGCGCCGGGACAGGGAGTTACGAGCAGTACTTC.

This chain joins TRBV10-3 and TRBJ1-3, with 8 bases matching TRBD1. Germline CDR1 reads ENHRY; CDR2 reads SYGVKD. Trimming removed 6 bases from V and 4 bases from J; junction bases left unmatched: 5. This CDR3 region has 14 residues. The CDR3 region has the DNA TGTGCCATCAGGATGGACAGGGAAGGAAACACCATATATTTT. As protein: CAIRMDREGNTIYF.

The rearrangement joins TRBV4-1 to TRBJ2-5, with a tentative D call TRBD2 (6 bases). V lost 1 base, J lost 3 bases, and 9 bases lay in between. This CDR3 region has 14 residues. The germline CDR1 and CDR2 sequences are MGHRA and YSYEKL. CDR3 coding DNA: TGCGCCAGCAGCCAAGTGGGACTTAAAGAGACCCAGTACTTC. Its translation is CASSQVGLKETQYF.

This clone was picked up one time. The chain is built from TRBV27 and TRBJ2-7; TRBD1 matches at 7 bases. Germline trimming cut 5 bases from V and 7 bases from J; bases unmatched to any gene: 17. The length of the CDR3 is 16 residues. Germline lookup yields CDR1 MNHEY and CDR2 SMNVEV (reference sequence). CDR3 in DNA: TGTGCCAGCAGTACCGGTACAGGGGCCCCCGTTGGGGAGCAGTACTTC. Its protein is CASSTGTGAPVGEQYF.

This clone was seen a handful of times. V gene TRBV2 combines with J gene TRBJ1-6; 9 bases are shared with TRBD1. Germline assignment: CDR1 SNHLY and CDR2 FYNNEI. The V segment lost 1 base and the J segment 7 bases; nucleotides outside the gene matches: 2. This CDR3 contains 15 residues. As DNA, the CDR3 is TGTGCCAGCAGTGAAGGGGGACAGGGAAATTCACCCCTCCACTTT. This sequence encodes CASSEGGQGNSPLHF.

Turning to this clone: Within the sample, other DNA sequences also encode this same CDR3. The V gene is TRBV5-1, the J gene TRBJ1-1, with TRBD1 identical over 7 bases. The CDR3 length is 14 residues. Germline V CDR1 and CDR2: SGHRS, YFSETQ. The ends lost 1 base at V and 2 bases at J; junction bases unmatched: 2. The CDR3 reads CASSLQGGNTEAFF. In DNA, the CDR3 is TGCGCCAGCAGCTTGCAGGGGGGAAACACTGAAGCTTTCTTT.

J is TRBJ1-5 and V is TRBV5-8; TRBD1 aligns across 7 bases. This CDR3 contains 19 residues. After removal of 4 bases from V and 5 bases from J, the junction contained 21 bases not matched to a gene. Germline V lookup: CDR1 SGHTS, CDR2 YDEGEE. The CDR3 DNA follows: TGTGCCAGCAGCCCCTCCATACAAACGACAGGGATTCTGGATCAGCCCCAGCATTTT. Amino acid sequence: CASSPSIQTTGILDQPQHF.

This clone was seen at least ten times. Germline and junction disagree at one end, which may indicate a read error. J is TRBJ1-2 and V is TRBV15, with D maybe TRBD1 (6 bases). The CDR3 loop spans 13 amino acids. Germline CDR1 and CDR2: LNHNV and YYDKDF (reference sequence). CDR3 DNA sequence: TGTGCCACCAGCAGAGATCAGGGGTGGGCGGCCTCCTTC. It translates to CATSRDQGWAASF.

The CDR3 sequence: CASSEGGGVNTEAFF. Here the CDR3 DNA reads TGTGCCAGCAGTGAGGGTGGAGGGGTAAACACTGAAGCTTTCTTT. The chain has TRBV2 and TRBJ1-1, with D possibly being TRBD1 (5 bases). The CDR3 consists of 15 residues. Germline CDR1 and CDR2: SNHLY and FYNNEI. The germline V and J ends were trimmed by 3 bases and 2 bases, with 13 bases remaining between them.

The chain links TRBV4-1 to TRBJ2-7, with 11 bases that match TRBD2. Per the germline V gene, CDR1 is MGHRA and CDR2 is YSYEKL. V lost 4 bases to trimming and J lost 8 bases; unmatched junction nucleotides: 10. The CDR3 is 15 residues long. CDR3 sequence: CASSRLQLAGEKQYF. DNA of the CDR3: TGCGCCAGCAGCCGATTGCAACTAGCGGGGGAAAAGCAGTACTTC.

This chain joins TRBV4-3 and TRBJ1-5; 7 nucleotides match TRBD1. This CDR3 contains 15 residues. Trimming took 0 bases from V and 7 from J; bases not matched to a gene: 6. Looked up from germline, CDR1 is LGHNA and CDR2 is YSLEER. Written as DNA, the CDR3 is TGCGCCAGCAGCCAAGATCCACAGGGGAGGCAGCCCCAGCATTTT. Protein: CASSQDPQGRQPQHF.